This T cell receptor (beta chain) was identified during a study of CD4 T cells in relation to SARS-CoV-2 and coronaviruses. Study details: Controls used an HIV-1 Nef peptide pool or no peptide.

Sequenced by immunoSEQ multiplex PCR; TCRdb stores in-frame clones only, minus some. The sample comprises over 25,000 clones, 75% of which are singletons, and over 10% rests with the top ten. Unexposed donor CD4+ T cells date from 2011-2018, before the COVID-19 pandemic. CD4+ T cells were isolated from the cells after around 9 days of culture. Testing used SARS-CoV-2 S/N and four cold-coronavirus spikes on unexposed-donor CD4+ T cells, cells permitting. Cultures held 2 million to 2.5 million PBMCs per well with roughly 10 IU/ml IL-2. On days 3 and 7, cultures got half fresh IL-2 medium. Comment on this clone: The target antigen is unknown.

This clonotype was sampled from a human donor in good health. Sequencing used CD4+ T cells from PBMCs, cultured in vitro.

The CDR3 DNA sequence: TGTGCCAGCAGTACGTACAATGAGCAGTTCTTC. Protein sequence: CASSTYNEQFF. The rearrangement uses TRBV6-5 and TRBJ2-1; no definite D call. Trimming left V 5 bases short and J 4 bases short, with 3 bases between. Germline lookup yields CDR1 MNHEY and CDR2 SVGAGI. This CDR3 has 11 residues.